The 17 T cell receptor beta chains below were found in one sample sequenced in a study of CD8 T cells in Susac syndrome. Reverse transcription of roughly 0.5 to 1 ug RNA was carried out with random hexamers. TCRdb reprocessed the immunoSEQ multiplex PCR reads with MiXCR, giving one entry per CDR3 protein. This table holds more than 55,000 distinct CDR3 sequences, 85% to 95% found once. The material sequenced was CD8+ T cells from PBMCs. The receptors here all came from a human donor in good health.

The chain carries TRBV7-3 and TRBJ2-1; no definite D call. V lost 5 bases to trimming and J lost 0 bases, with 11 bases between them. Germline V gene lookup returns CDR1 SGHTA and CDR2 FQGTGA. The CDR3 length is 15 residues. The CDR3 loop reads CASSALGSSYNEQFF. The CDR3 bases are TGTGCCAGCAGCGCCCTAGGTAGCTCCTACAATGAGCAGTTCTTC.

V gene TRBV7-9 combines with J gene TRBJ1-1, with no clear D. Per germline, CDR1 SEHNR and CDR2 FQNEAQ (reference sequence). The CDR3 extends over 11 amino acids. The V gene lost 3 bases and the J gene lost 6 bases, with 5 bases spanning the gap. In DNA, the CDR3 is TGTGCCAGCAGCTTGTCCCCTGAAGCTTTCTTT. Translating it yields CASSLSPEAFF.

The V call is TRBV7-9, the J call TRBJ2-4; D call uncertain. This CDR3 has 14 residues. Germline V gene sequence: CDR1 SEHNR, CDR2 FQNEAQ (reference sequence). V was trimmed by 3 bases and J by 2 bases, leaving 8 bases between them. CDR3 nucleotide sequence: TGTGCCAGCAGCTTCATTGGCACCAAAAACATTCAGTACTTC. Its protein product is CASSFIGTKNIQYF.

J is TRBJ2-1 and V is TRBV11-2; perhaps TRBD2 as D (6 bases). V gave up 4 bases and J gave up 9 bases, with 16 bases separating them. The germline V gene has CDR1 SGHAT and CDR2 FQNNGV. This CDR3 contains 14 residues. The chain's CDR3 is CASSSGLPGGEQFF. The CDR3 bases are TGTGCCAGCAGCTCTGGACTCCCCGGGGGTGAGCAGTTCTTC.

This chain uses TRBV30 with TRBJ1-4; maybe TRBD1 (5 bases). V shed 0 bases and J shed 4 bases, with 15 bases lying between them. Germline CDR1 reads GTSNPN; CDR2 reads SVGIG (reference sequence). The CDR3 totals 16 residues. This CDR3 reads CAWSVLIRDFNEKLFF. CDR3 DNA sequence: TGTGCCTGGAGTGTCCTAATCAGGGACTTTAATGAAAAACTGTTTTTT.

The rearrangement joins TRBV7-9 to TRBJ2-2; D is ambiguous. Germline CDR1 and CDR2: SEHNR and FQNEAQ (reference sequence). The CDR3 is 15 residues long. V lost 3 bases to trimming and J lost 0 bases, with 8 bases between them. The CDR3 coding sequence is TGTGCCAGCAGCTTTGCAGGTTCGAACACCGGGGAGCTGTTTTTT. Encoded protein: CASSFAGSNTGELFF.

This clonotype was observed once. J is TRBJ2-6 and V is TRBV7-2; possibly TRBD1 or TRBD2 for D (6 bases each). V lost 1 base and J lost 2, with 15 bases in between. This CDR3 comprises 18 residues. Germline assignment: CDR1 SGHTA and CDR2 FQGNSA. The chain's CDR3 is CASSLVYREDAGANVLTF. The CDR3 DNA reads as TGTGCCAGCAGCTTAGTTTACAGGGAGGATGCTGGGGCCAACGTCCTGACTTTC.

V usage is TRBV28 and J usage is TRBJ2-7; D ambiguous. Germline V gives CDR1 MDHEN, CDR2 SYDVKM. V lost 7 bases and J 4 bases, leaving 8 bases between the germline ends. The CDR3 extends over 11 amino acids. For the CDR3, the DNA is TGTGCCAGCACCAACAATTACGAGCAGTACTTC. It encodes CASTNNYEQYF.

This clonotype was picked up one time. The chain joins TRBV28 to TRBJ1-2, with a possible D match to TRBD1 (6 bases). The germline gives CDR1 MDHEN, CDR2 SYDVKM. CDR3 length: 14 residues. The V gene lost 5 bases and the J gene lost 4 bases, with 14 bases spanning the gap. The CDR3 is CASSPTGKSYGYTF. CDR3 in DNA: TGTGCCAGCAGTCCCACAGGGAAATCCTATGGCTACACCTTC.

V gene TRBV7-9 combines with J gene TRBJ1-2; D is unresolved. The length of the CDR3 is 15 residues. From germline, CDR1 is SEHNR and CDR2 FQNEAQ (reference sequence). Trimming stripped 1 base from V and 6 bases from J, with 15 bases between. The CDR3 loop reads CASSLDILLSDGYTF. The CDR3 coding sequence is TGTGCCAGCAGCTTAGACATCCTGTTGAGCGATGGCTACACCTTC. Full variable domain (remainder filled in from reference TRBV7-9 and TRBJ1-2): DTGVSQNPRHKITKRGQNVTFRCDPISEHNRLYWYRQTLGQGPEFLTYFQNEAQLEKSRLLSDRFSAERPKGSFSTLEIQRTEQGDSAMYLCASSLDILLSDGYTFGSGTRLTVV.

This chain connects TRBV4-2 to TRBJ2-7; 8 bases map to TRBD1. V gave up 1 base and J gave up 1 base; unmatched junction bases: 3. The CDR3 extends over 15 amino acids. Germline-derived CDR1 and CDR2 are LGHNA and YNFKEQ. The CDR3 loop is CASSQGTGISYEQYF. CDR3 DNA sequence: TGTGCCAGCAGCCAAGGGACAGGGATATCCTACGAGCAGTACTTC.

The chain recombines TRBV27 with TRBJ2-7, with D unresolved. Germline V gene lookup returns CDR1 MNHEY and CDR2 SMNVEV (reference sequence). The CDR3 is made up of 16 amino acids. Trimming stripped 1 base from V and 1 base from J, with 14 bases between. The CDR3 sequence is CASSLYERDGSYEQYF. As DNA, the CDR3 is TGTGCCAGCAGTTTATATGAAAGGGATGGTTCCTACGAGCAGTACTTC.

The chain links TRBV4-3 to TRBJ2-4; TRBD2 might be the D (6 bases). The CDR3 is 15 residues long. CDR1 is LGHNA and CDR2 is YSLEER in the germline V gene. Trimming pared 3 bases from V and 5 bases from J, leaving 14 bases between. Here the CDR3 reads CASSQAGTDQNIQYF. In DNA, the CDR3 is TGCGCCAGCAGCCAGGCCGGGACTGACCAAAACATTCAGTACTTC.

The chain carries TRBV29-1 and TRBJ2-2, with TRBD2 matching over 13 bases. The CDR3 is 15 residues long. The trim removed 8 bases at V and 7 bases at J, leaving 10 bases unmatched. Germline V CDR1 and CDR2: SQVTM, ANQGSEA. CDR3 region: CSRATSGGVVGELFF. CDR3 nucleotides: TGCAGCAGAGCTACTAGCGGGGGGGTTGTCGGGGAGCTGTTTTTT.

The chain combines TRBV12-3 or TRBV12-4 with TRBJ2-3, with 12 bases lining up with TRBD2. The CDR3 runs 16 residues. The ends lost 6 bases at V and 6 bases at J; junction bases unmatched: 10. CDR3 residues: CASSPGLAGLLDTQYF. The CDR3 nucleotides are TGTGCCAGCAGCCCAGGACTAGCGGGGCTGCTGGATACGCAGTATTTT.

V gene TRBV19 combines with J gene TRBJ2-4; 9 bases agree with TRBD1. The CDR3 runs 14 residues. Losses at the gene ends were 3 bases for V and 8 bases for J; bases not matched to a gene: 5. Germline-derived CDR1 and CDR2 are LNHDA and SQIVND (reference sequence). The CDR3 reads CASSIGTGTYIQYF. DNA of the CDR3: TGTGCCAGTAGTATCGGGACAGGGACGTACATTCAGTACTTC.

The V gene is TRBV2, the J gene TRBJ2-1; D unresolved. The CDR3 loop spans 16 amino acids. Trimming took 4 bases from V and 0 from J, leaving 13 bases between them. Germline values: CDR1 SNHLY, CDR2 FYNNEI. CDR3 nucleotide sequence: TGTGCCAGCAGTGTCCGAGGTGGCAGCTCCTACAATGAGCAGTTCTTC. Protein sequence: CASSVRGGSSYNEQFF. Looking up the rest from reference TRBV2 and TRBJ2-1 gives the full variable domain: EPEVTQTPSHQVTQMGQEVILRCVPISNHLYFYWYRQILGQKVEFLVSFYNNEISEKSEIFDDQFSVERPDGSNFTLKIRSTKLEDSAMYFCASSVRGGSSYNEQFFGPGTRLTVL.